The present TCR beta chain was sequenced within a study of CD8 T cells in Susac syndrome. In the multiple sclerosis control group, patients were treatment-naive and had stable or active relapsing-remitting disease. Random hexamers served to reverse transcribe about 0.45 to 1 ug RNA. In TCRdb, the immunoSEQ multiplex PCR reads were re-called with MiXCR into one record per CDR3 protein. This table holds a few hundred thousand distinct CDR3 sequences, 95% found once. With V trimmed by 5 bases and J by 3 bases, 4 bases remained unmatched. The germline CDR1 and CDR2 sequences are MNHNS and SASEGT. This CDR3 has 14 amino acids.

The sequence derives from a human donor with multiple sclerosis. The rearrangement uses TRBV6-1 and TRBJ2-7, with 10 bases matching TRBD1. The sequencing input was CD4+ T cells from PBMCs. The CDR3 protein is CASSLGQGGYEQYF. For the CDR3, the DNA is TGTGCCAGCAGTTTAGGACAGGGGGGCTACGAGCAGTACTTC.